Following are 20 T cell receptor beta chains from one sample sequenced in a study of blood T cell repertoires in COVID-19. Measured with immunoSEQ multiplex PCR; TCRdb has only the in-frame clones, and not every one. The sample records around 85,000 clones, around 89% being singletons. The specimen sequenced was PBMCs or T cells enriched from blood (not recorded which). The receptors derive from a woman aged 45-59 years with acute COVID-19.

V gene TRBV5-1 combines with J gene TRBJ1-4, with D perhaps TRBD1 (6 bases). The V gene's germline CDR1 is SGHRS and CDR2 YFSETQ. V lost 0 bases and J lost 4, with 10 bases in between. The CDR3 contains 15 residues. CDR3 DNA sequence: TGCGCCAGCAGCTTGGAAGGGGGGGATAATGAAAAACTGTTTTTT. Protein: CASSLEGGDNEKLFF.

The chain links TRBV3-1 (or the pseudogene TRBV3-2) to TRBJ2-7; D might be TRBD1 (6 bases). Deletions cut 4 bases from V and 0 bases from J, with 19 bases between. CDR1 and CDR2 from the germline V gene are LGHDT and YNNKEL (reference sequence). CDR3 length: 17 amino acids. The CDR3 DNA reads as TGTGCCAGCAGCCGGGGCGGGCTGGGGGCAAACTCCTACGAGCAGTACTTC. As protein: CASSRGGLGANSYEQYF.

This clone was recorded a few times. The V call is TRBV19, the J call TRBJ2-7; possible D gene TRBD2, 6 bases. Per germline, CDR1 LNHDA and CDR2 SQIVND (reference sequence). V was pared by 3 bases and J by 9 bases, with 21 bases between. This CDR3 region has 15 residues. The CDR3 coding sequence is TGTGCCAGTAGTATTTCCTTGGGCCGGGACTTCTCGCAGTACTTC. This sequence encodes CASSISLGRDFSQYF. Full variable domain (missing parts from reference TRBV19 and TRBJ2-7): DGGITQSPKYLFRKEGQNVTLSCEQNLNHDAMYWYRQDPGQGLRLIYYSQIVNDFQKGDIAEGYSVSREKKESFPLTVTSAQKNPTAFYLCASSISLGRDFSQYFGPGTRLTVT.

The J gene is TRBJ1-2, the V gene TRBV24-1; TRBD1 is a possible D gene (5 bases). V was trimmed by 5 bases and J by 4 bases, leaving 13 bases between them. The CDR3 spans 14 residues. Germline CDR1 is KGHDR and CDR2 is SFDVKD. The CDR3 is CATSARDLVYGYTF. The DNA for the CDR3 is TGTGCCACCAGTGCCAGGGATCTGGTCTATGGCTACACCTTC.

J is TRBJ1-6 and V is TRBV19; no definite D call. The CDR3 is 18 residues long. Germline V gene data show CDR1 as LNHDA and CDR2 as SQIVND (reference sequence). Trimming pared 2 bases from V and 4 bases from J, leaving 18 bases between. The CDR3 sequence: CASSISGLTLLYNSPLHF. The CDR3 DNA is TGTGCCAGTAGTATATCCGGACTGACACTGCTATATAATTCACCCCTCCACTTT. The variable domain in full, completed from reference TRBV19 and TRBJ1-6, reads DGGITQSPKYLFRKEGQNVTLSCEQNLNHDAMYWYRQDPGQGLRLIYYSQIVNDFQKGDIAEGYSVSREKKESFPLTVTSAQKNPTAFYLCASSISGLTLLYNSPLHFGNGTRLTVT.

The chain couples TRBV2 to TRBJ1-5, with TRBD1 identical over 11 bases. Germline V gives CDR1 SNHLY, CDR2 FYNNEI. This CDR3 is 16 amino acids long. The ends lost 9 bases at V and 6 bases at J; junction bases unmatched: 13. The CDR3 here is CASRRGSGQGGQPQHF. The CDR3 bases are TGTGCCAGTCGTCGGGGTTCGGGACAGGGGGGTCAGCCCCAGCATTTT.

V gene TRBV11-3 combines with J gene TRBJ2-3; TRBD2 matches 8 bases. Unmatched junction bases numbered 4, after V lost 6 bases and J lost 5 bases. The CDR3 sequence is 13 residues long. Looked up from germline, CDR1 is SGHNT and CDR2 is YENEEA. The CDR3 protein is CASSPSGLDTQYF. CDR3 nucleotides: TGTGCCAGCAGTCCTAGCGGGTTAGATACGCAGTATTTT.

CDR3 protein: CAWAGQSTYEQYF. For the CDR3, the DNA is TGTGCCTGGGCGGGACAAAGCACCTACGAGCAGTACTTC. The V call is TRBV30, the J call TRBJ2-7, with D perhaps given as TRBD1 or TRBD2 (6 bases each). V gave up 5 bases and J gave up 2 bases, with 13 bases separating them. Per germline, CDR1 GTSNPN and CDR2 SVGIG (reference sequence). The CDR3 length is 13 residues.

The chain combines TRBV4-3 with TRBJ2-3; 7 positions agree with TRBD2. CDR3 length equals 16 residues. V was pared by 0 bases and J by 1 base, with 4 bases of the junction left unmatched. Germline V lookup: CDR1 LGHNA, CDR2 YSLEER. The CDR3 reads CASSQDHAGGTDTQYF. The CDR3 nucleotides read TGCGCCAGCAGCCAAGATCACGCGGGGGGCACAGATACGCAGTATTTT.

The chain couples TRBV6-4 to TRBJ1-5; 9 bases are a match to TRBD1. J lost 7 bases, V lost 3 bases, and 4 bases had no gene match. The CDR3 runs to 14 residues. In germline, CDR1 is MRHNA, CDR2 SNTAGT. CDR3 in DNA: TGTGCCAGCAGTGAGGACAGGGGTGGCCAGCCCCAGCATTTT. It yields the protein CASSEDRGGQPQHF.

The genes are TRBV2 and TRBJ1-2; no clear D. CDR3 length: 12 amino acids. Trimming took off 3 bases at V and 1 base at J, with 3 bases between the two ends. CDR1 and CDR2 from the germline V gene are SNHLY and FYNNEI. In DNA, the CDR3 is TGTGCCAGCAGTGACTATAACTATGGCTACACCTTC. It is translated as CASSDYNYGYTF.

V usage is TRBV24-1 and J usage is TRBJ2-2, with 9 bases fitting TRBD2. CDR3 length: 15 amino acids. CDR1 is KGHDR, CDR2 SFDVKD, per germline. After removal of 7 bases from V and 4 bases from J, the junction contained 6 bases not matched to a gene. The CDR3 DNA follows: TGTGCCACCAGCGTAGCGGGAGTCAGCACCGGGGAGCTGTTTTTT. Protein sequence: CATSVAGVSTGELFF.

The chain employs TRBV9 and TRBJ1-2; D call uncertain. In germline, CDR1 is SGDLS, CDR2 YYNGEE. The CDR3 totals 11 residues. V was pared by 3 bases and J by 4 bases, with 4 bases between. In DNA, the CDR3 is TGTGCCAGCAGCGCTATCTATGGCTACACCTTC. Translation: CASSAIYGYTF.

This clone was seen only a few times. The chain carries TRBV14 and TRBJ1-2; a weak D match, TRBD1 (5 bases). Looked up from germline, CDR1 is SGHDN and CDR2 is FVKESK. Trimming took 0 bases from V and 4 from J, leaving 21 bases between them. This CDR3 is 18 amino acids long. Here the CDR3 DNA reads TGTGCCAGCAGCCAAGATCGGGCGTTCAGGGATAAAGGCTATGGCTACACCTTC. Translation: CASSQDRAFRDKGYGYTF.

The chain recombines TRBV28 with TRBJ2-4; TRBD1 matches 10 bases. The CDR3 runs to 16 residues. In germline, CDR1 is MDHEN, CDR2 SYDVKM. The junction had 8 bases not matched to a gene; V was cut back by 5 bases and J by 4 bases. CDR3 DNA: TGTGCCAGCAGTCCCCCCCGGACAGGGGGAAAAAACATTCAGTACTTC. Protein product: CASSPPRTGGKNIQYF.

CDR3 sequence: CASSRQRTGADTQYF. CDR3 nucleotides: TGTGCCAGCAGTCGACAGAGGACAGGGGCAGATACGCAGTATTTT. V and J are TRBV2 and TRBJ2-3; 9 bases map to TRBD1. V lost 5 bases and J lost 4; bases outside the gene matches: 7. CDR1 is SNHLY, CDR2 FYNNEI, per germline. This CDR3 has 15 residues.

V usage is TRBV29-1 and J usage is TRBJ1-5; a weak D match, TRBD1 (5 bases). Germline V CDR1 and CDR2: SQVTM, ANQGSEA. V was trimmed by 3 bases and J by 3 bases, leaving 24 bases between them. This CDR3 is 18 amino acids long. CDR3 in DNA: TGCAGCGTTGAGATAGTGGCAGTTCCTTGGGGGGACAATCAGCCCCAGCATTTT. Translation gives CSVEIVAVPWGDNQPQHF.

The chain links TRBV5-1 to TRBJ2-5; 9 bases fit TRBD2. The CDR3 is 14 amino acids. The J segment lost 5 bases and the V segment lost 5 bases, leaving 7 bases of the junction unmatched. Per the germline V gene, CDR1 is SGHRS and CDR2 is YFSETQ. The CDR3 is CASRGVAGEETQYF. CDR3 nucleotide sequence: TGCGCCAGCAGGGGAGTAGCGGGAGAGGAGACCCAGTACTTC.

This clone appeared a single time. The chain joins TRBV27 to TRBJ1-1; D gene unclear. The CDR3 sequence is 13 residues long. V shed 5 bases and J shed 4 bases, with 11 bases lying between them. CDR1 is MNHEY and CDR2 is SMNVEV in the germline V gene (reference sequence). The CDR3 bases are TGTGCCAGCAGTCCCGGGTTTTCCACTGAAGCTTTCTTT. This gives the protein CASSPGFSTEAFF.

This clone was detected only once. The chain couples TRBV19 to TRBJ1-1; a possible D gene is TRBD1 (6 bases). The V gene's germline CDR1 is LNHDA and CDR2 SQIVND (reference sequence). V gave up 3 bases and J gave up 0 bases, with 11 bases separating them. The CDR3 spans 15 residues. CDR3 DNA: TGTGCCAGTAGTATGGGGGCAGTGGTGAACACTGAAGCTTTCTTT. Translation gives CASSMGAVVNTEAFF.